This T cell receptor beta chain was identified in a study of shared clonotypes between healthy human individuals. Findings and limits, study-wide: It was anticipated that sequencing depth would influence how many clonotypes donors shared. Naive subsets, compared against memory subsets, generally had larger estimated richness values.

Genomic DNA belonging to each subset was distributed in equal measure over several immunoSEQ plates. Assay: immunoSEQ multiplex PCR; the TCRdb copy retains only in-frame clones and omits some. This table holds about 590,000 clones, roughly 96% found once. CD45RO-negative CD8 cells positively selected for CCR7 made up the naive population, which excluded terminally differentiated effector memory CD45RA+ cells. About this clone itself: Antigen: not known.

Sequencing was performed on naive CD8+ T cells sorted from blood. The TCR originated in a woman aged 30 to 39 in good health.

The DNA of the CDR3 is TGTGCCAGCAGCTTTTCCATACTGGGAGCTAACTATGGCTACACCTTC. Translating it yields CASSFSILGANYGYTF. The gene calls are TRBV5-5 and TRBJ1-2; D is ambiguous. CDR1 is SGHKS and CDR2 is YYEKEE in the germline V gene (reference sequence). V shed 2 bases and J shed 0 bases, with 14 bases lying between them. This CDR3 comprises 16 residues. The full variable domain, in which reference TRBV5-5 and TRBJ1-2 provide the parts outside the CDR3, is DAGVTQSPTHLIKTRGQQVTLRCSPISGHKSVSWYQQVLGQGPQFIFQYYEKEERGRGNFPDRFSARQFPNYSSELNVNALLLGDSALYLCASSFSILGANYGYTFGSGTRLTVV.